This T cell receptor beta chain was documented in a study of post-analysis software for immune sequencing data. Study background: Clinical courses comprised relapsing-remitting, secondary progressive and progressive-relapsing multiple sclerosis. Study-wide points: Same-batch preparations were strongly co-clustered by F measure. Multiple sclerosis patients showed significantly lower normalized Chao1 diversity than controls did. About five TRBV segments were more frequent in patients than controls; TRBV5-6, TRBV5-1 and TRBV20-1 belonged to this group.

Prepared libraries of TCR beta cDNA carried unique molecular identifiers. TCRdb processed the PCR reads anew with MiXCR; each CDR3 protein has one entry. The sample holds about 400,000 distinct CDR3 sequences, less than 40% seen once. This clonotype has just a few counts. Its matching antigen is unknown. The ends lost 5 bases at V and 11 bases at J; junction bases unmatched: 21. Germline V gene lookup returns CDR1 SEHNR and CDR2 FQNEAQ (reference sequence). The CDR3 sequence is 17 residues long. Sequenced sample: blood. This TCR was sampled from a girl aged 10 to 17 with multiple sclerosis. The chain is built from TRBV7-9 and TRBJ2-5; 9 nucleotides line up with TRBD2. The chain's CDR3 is CASSPGLARALLAAQYF. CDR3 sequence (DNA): TGTGCCAGCAGCCCAGGACTAGCGAGAGCCCTGTTAGCGGCGCAGTACTTC.